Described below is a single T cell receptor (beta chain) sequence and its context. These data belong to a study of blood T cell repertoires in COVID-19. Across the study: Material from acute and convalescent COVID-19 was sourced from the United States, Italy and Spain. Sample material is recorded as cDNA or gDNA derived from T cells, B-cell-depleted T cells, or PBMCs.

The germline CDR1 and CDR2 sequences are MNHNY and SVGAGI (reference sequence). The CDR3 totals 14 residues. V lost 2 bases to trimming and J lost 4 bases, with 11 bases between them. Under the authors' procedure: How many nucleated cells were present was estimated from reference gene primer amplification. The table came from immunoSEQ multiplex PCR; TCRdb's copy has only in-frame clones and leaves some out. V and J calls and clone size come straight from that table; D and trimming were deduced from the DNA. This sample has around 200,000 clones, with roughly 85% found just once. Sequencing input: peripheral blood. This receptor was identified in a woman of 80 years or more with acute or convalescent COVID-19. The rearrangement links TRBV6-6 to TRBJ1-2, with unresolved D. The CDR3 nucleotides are TGTGCCAGCAGTTACATTGGTGGTAGCTATGGCTACACCTTC. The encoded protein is CASSYIGGSYGYTF.